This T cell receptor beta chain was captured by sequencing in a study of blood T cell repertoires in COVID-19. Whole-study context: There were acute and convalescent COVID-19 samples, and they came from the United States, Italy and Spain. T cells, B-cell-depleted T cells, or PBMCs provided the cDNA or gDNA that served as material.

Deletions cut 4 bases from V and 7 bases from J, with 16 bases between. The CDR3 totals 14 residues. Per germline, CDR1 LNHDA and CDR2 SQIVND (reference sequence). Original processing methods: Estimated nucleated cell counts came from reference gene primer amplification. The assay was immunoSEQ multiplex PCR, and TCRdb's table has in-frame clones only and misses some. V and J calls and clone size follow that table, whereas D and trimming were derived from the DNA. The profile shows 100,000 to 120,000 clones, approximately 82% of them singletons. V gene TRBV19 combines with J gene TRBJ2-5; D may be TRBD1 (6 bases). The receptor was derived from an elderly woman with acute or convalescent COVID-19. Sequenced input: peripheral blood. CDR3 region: CASSNRDTTGTQYF. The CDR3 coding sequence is TGTGCCAGTAGTAACCGGGACACCACTGGGACCCAGTACTTC.